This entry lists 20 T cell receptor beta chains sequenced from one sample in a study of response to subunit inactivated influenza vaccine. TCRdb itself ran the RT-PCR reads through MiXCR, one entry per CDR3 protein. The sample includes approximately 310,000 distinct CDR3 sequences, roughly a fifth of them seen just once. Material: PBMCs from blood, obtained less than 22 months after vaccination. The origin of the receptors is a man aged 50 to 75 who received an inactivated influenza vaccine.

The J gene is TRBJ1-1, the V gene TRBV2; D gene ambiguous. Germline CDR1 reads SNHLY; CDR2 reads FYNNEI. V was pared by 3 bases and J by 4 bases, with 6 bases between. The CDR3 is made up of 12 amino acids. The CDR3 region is CASSETSTEAFF. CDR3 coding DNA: TGTGCCAGCAGTGAGACTTCCACTGAAGCTTTCTTT.

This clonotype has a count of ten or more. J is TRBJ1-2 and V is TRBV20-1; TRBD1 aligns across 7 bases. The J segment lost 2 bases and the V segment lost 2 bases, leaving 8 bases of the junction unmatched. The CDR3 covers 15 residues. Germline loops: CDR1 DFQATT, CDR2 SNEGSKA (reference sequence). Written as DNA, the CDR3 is TGCAGTGCTAGATTGCCGGGACAGAAGAACTATGGCTACACCTTC. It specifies CSARLPGQKNYGYTF.

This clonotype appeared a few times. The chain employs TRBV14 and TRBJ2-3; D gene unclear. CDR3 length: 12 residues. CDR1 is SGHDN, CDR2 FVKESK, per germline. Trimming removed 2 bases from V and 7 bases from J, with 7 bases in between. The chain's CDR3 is CASSQNRNTQYF. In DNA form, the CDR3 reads TGTGCCAGCAGCCAAAATAGGAATACGCAGTATTTT.

CDR3 in amino acids: CASSYVLAGDPVYNEQFF. The DNA of the CDR3 is TGTGCCAGCAGTTACGTACTAGCGGGAGATCCAGTCTACAATGAGCAGTTCTTC. The chain links TRBV6-5 to TRBJ2-1, with 11 bases identical to TRBD2. The CDR3 totals 18 residues. The V segment lost 2 bases and the J segment 3 bases; nucleotides outside the gene matches: 9. The V gene's germline CDR1 is MNHEY and CDR2 SVGAGI.

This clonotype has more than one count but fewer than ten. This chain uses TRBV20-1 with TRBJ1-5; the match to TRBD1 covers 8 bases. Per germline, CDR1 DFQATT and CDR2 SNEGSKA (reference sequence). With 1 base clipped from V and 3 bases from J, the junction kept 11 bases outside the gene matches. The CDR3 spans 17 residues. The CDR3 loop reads CSARGRQGPLINQPQHF. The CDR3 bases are TGCAGTGCTAGAGGGCGACAGGGGCCCCTCATCAATCAGCCCCAGCATTTT.

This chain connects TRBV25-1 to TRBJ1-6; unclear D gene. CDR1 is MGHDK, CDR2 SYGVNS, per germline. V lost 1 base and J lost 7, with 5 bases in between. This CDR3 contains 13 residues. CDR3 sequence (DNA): TGTGCCAGCAGTGAATTTCTGAATTCACCCCTCCACTTT. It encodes CASSEFLNSPLHF. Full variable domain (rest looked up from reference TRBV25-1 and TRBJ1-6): EADIYQTPRYLVIGTGKKITLECSQTMGHDKMYWYQQDPGMELHLIHYSYGVNSTEKGDLSSESTVSRIRTEHFPLTLESARPSHTSQYLCASSEFLNSPLHFGNGTRLTVT.

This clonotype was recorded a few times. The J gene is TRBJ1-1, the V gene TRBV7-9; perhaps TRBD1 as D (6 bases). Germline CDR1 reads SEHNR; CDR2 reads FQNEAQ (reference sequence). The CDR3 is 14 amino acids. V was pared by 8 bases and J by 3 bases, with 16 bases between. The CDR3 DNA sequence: TGTGCCAGCGTCTCGGGGGCCGGGTACACTGAAGCTTTCTTT. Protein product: CASVSGAGYTEAFF. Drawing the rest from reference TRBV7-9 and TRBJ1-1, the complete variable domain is DTGVSQNPRHKITKRGQNVTFRCDPISEHNRLYWYRQTLGQGPEFLTYFQNEAQLEKSRLLSDRFSAERPKGSFSTLEIQRTEQGDSAMYLCASVSGAGYTEAFFGQGTRLTVV.

CDR3 sequence reads: CATSPRRTGVPEAFF. The CDR3 coding sequence is TGTGCCACCAGCCCGCGGCGGACAGGCGTCCCTGAAGCTTTCTTT. V usage is TRBV15 and J usage is TRBJ1-1, with 7 bases identical to TRBD1. Germline assignment: CDR1 LNHNV and CDR2 YYDKDF (reference sequence). The junction had 12 bases not matched to a gene; V was cut back by 5 bases and J by 6 bases. The CDR3 is made up of 15 amino acids.

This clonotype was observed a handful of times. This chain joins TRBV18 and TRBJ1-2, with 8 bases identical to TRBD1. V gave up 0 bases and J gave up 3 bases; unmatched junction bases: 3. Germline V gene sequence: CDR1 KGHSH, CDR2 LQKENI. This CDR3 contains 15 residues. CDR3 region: CASSPPNRGDYGYTF. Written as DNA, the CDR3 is TGTGCCAGCTCACCACCGAACAGGGGGGACTATGGCTACACCTTC.

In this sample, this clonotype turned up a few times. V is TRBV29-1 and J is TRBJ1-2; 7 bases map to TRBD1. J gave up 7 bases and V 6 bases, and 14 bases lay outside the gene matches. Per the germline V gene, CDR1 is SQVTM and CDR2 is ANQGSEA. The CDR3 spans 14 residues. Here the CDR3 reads CSVSGEGAYFGYTF. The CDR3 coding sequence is TGCAGCGTCTCGGGGGAGGGGGCGTACTTTGGCTACACCTTC. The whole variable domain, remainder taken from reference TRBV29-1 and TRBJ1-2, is SAVISQKPSRDICQRGTSLTIQCQVDSQVTMMFWYRQQPGQSLTLIATANQGSEATYESGFVIDKFPISRPNLTFSTLTVSNMSPEDSSIYLCSVSGEGAYFGYTFGSGTRLTVV.

The CDR3 loop reads CASSRLASANEQFF. DNA for the CDR3: TGTGCCAGCAGTAGACTAGCATCGGCTAATGAGCAGTTCTTC. This chain links TRBV12-3 or TRBV12-4 with TRBJ2-1, with 7 nucleotides matching TRBD2. The CDR3 is 14 amino acids. V dropped 5 bases and J dropped 7; count of bases not matched to a gene: 8.

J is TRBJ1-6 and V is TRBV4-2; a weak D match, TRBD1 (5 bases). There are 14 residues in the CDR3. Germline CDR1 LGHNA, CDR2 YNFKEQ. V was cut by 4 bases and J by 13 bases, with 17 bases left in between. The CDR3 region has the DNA TGTGCCAGCAGCCCTGGACAATCCACCGACCCCCTCCACTTT. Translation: CASSPGQSTDPLHF.

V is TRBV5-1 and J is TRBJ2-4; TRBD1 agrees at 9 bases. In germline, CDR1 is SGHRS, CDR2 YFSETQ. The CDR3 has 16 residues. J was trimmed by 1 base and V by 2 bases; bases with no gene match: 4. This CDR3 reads CASSFGTGRAKNIQYF. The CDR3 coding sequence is TGCGCCAGCAGCTTTGGGACAGGGAGGGCCAAAAACATTCAGTACTTC.

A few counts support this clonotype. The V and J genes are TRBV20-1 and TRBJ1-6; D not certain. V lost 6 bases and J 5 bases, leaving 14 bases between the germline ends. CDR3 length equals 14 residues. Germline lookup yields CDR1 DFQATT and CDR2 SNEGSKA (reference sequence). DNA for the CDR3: TGCAGTGCCCCTCCCGGGAGAGATAATTCACCCCTCCACTTT. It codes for CSAPPGRDNSPLHF.

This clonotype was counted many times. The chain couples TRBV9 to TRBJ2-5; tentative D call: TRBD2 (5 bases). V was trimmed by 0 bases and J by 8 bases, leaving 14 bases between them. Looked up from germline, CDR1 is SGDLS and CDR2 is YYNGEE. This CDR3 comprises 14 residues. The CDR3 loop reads CASSVGTWQGTQYF. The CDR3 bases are TGTGCCAGCAGCGTAGGGACTTGGCAAGGTACCCAGTACTTC. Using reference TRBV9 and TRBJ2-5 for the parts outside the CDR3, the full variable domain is DSGVTQTPKHLITATGQRVTLRCSPRSGDLSVYWYQQSLDQGLQFLIQYYNGEERAKGNILERFSAQQFPDLHSELNLSSLELGDSALYFCASSVGTWQGTQYFGPGTRLLVL.

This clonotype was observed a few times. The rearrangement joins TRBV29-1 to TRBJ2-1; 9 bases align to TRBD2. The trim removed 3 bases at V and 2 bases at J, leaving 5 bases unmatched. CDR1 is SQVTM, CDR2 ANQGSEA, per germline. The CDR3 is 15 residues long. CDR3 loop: CSVEASGATYNEQFF. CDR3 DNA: TGCAGCGTTGAGGCTAGCGGGGCAACCTACAATGAGCAGTTCTTC.

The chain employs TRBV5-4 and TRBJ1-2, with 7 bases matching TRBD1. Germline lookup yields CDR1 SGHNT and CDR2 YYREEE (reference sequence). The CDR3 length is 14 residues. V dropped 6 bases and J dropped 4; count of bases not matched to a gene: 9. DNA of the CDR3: TGTGCCAGCACCAGACAGGGTGCGTCCTATGGCTACACCTTC. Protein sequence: CASTRQGASYGYTF.

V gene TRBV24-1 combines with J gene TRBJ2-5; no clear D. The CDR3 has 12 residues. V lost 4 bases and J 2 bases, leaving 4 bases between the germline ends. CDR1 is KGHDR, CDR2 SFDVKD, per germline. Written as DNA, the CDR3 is TGTGCCACCAGTGACACACAAGAGACCCAGTACTTC. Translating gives CATSDTQETQYF.

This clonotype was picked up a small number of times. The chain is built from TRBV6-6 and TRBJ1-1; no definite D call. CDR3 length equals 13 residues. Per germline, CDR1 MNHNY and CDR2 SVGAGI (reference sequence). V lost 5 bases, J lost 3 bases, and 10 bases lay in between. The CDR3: CASSPRWYTEAFF. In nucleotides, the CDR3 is TGTGCCAGCAGTCCACGATGGTACACTGAAGCTTTCTTT.

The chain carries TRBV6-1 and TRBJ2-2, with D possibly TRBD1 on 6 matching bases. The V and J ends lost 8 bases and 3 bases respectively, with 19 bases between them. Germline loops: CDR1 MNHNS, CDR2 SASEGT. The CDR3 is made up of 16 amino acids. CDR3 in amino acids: CASGGTGTKDTGELFF. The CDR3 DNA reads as TGTGCCAGCGGTGGGACCGGGACAAAGGACACCGGGGAGCTGTTTTTT.